This TCR beta chain was obtained from a study of T cell changes during pregnancy in multiple sclerosis. Trimming removed 4 bases from V and 3 bases from J; junction bases left unmatched: 5. This CDR3 is 14 amino acids long. CDR1 is LGHNA, CDR2 YSLEER, per germline. This table comes from immunoSEQ multiplex PCR, and its TCRdb copy is limited to in-frame clones, with some not included. Altogether nearly 110,000 clones are present, 85% to 95% being singletons, with the ten largest covering about 0.78%. The table lists this clone with a few counts. This clonotype was obtained from a female donor in good health, enrolled as a control in a pregnancy study. This specimen was peripheral blood, taken in the third trimester of pregnancy. This chain connects TRBV4-3 to TRBJ1-1; 7 bases are shared with TRBD1. The DNA for the CDR3 is TGCGCCAGCAGCCGGAGACAGGGAGACACTGAAGCTTTCTTT. Encoded protein: CASSRRQGDTEAFF.